These 32 T cell receptor beta chains came from one sample sequenced in a study of response to subunit inactivated influenza vaccine. TCRdb fed the RT-PCR reads into MiXCR, producing one record per CDR3 protein. Of about 570,000 distinct CDR3 sequences in the sample, about 11% were seen once. The data also belong to a second study, concerning T cells expressing NK-cell markers. That work adds: UMIs were included in TCR beta cDNA generated by 5'RACE template switching.

The sample was PBMCs from blood, taken on the day of vaccination. Receptor source: a man in his fifties or sixties who received an inactivated influenza vaccine.

The CDR3, as DNA: TGTGCCAGCAGTTACGGCAGAATCAACACTGAAGCTTTCTTT. It codes for CASSYGRINTEAFF. V usage is TRBV6-2 or TRBV6-3 and J usage is TRBJ1-1; D is unresolved. The V and J ends lost 2 bases and 2 bases respectively, with 9 bases between them. The germline gives CDR1 MNHEY, CDR2 SVGEGT. The CDR3 runs to 14 residues.

The V gene is TRBV4-1, the J gene TRBJ1-2; unclear D gene. V gave up 0 bases and J gave up 7 bases, with 12 bases separating them. CDR1 and CDR2 from the germline V gene are MGHRA and YSYEKL. This CDR3 has 14 residues. CDR3 loop: CASSQEARFFGYTF. CDR3 in DNA: TGCGCCAGCAGCCAAGAAGCCAGGTTTTTTGGCTACACCTTC.

V is TRBV6-1 and J is TRBJ2-2; the D gene is possibly TRBD1 (5 bases). This CDR3 has 15 residues. Germline values: CDR1 MNHNS, CDR2 SASEGT. The V end lost 4 bases, the J end lost 5 bases, and 14 bases lay between the germline ends. CDR3 DNA: TGTGCCAGCAGTGCCAGGCGGACATCAACCGGGGAGCTGTTTTTT. It specifies CASSARRTSTGELFF.

The chain is built from TRBV20-1 and TRBJ2-3; D could derive from TRBD1 or TRBD2 (6 bases each). Germline CDR1 and CDR2: DFQATT and SNEGSKA (reference sequence). With 0 bases removed from V and 0 bases from J, the gap between germline ends came to 22 bases. This CDR3 region has 19 residues. For the CDR3, the DNA is TGCAGTGCTAGAGATCTTAGGGGGGCCCCCTTAGGGAGCACAGATACGCAGTATTTT. It yields the protein CSARDLRGAPLGSTDTQYF.

This clonotype appeared a few times. V usage is TRBV5-6 and J usage is TRBJ1-5; D remains unclear. Germline CDR1 and CDR2: SGHDT and YYEEEE. This CDR3 region has 16 residues. The ends were cut back, 4 bases at V and 3 bases at J, with 17 bases in the middle. This CDR3 is CASSGGPSEANQPQHF. In DNA form, the CDR3 reads TGTGCCAGCAGCGGCGGACCCTCGGAGGCCAATCAGCCCCAGCATTTT.

This clonotype showed up just a few times. V and J are TRBV25-1 and TRBJ1-2, with no clear D. This CDR3 has 12 residues. Germline V gene sequence: CDR1 MGHDK, CDR2 SYGVNS. Trimming stripped 6 bases from V and 6 bases from J, with 11 bases between. The CDR3 DNA reads TGTGCCAGCAGGAGCGGTCCTAATGGCTACACCTTC. It is translated as CASRSGPNGYTF.

This clonotype was counted between two and nine times. The gene calls are TRBV9 and TRBJ2-1, with TRBD1 matching 9 bases. CDR3 length equals 16 residues. The V gene's germline CDR1 is SGDLS and CDR2 YYNGEE. The V segment lost 0 bases and the J segment 4 bases; nucleotides outside the gene matches: 5. The CDR3 is CASSVARDRVYNEQFF. The CDR3 region has the DNA TGTGCCAGCAGCGTAGCCCGGGACAGGGTTTACAATGAGCAGTTCTTC.

The gene calls are TRBV4-3 and TRBJ2-1; D is possibly TRBD1 or TRBD2 (5 bases each). The CDR3 is made up of 15 amino acids. Trimming took off 5 bases at V and 8 bases at J, with 19 bases between the two ends. Germline values: CDR1 LGHNA, CDR2 YSLEER. CDR3 residues: CASSFRDLMLDEQFF. CDR3 nucleotide sequence: TGCGCCAGCAGCTTCCGGGACCTAATGTTGGATGAGCAGTTCTTC.

The chain recombines TRBV20-1 with TRBJ2-7, with 10 bases fitting TRBD2. The trim removed 3 bases at V and 2 bases at J, leaving 4 bases unmatched. The CDR3 runs to 14 residues. Looked up from germline, CDR1 is DFQATT and CDR2 is SNEGSKA (reference sequence). CDR3 sequence reads: CSARTAGGPYEQYF. Written as DNA, the CDR3 is TGCAGTGCTAGGACAGCGGGGGGGCCCTACGAGCAGTACTTC.

This clonotype was observed a handful of times. This chain uses TRBV5-1 with TRBJ2-5; the D gene is possibly TRBD1 (5 bases). Germline V gives CDR1 SGHRS, CDR2 YFSETQ. This CDR3 has 16 amino acids. Deletions cut 4 bases from V and 2 bases from J, with 18 bases between. The DNA for the CDR3 is TGCGCCAGCAGCGGTGGGCTTATTTCAGGGCAAGAGACCCAGTACTTC. This sequence encodes CASSGGLISGQETQYF.

This clonotype came up a few times. The chain carries TRBV4-1 and TRBJ2-2; tentatively, D is TRBD1 or TRBD2 (6 bases each). This CDR3 contains 16 residues. Germline V gene data show CDR1 as MGHRA and CDR2 as YSYEKL. Trimming took 1 base from V and 1 from J, leaving 10 bases between them. The CDR3 nucleotides are TGCGCCAGCAGCCAAGGGGGGGCCCTGAACACCGGGGAGCTGTTTTTT. Translating it yields CASSQGGALNTGELFF.

This clonotype occurred a few times. The rearrangement uses TRBV19 and TRBJ2-1, with TRBD1 matching over 9 bases. Per the germline V gene, CDR1 is LNHDA and CDR2 is SQIVND (reference sequence). V was pared by 7 bases and J by 1 base, with 2 bases of the junction left unmatched. The CDR3 has 14 residues. For the CDR3, the DNA is TGTGCCAGTATCGGGACAGGGTCCTACAATGAGCAGTTCTTC. Its translation is CASIGTGSYNEQFF.

This clonotype has just a few counts. CDR3 protein: CASSEQGTNEKLFF. The CDR3 coding sequence is TGTGCCAGCAGTGAACAGGGCACTAATGAAAAACTGTTTTTT. The rearrangement links TRBV25-1 to TRBJ1-4; a weak D match, TRBD1 (5 bases). The CDR3 totals 14 residues. Germline values: CDR1 MGHDK, CDR2 SYGVNS. The V end was cut by 2 bases, the J end by 2 bases, with 6 bases between.

This chain joins TRBV5-1 and TRBJ2-1; D is possibly TRBD2 (6 bases). The V gene lost 0 bases and the J gene lost 5 bases, with 15 bases spanning the gap. This CDR3 has 16 residues. Germline lookup yields CDR1 SGHRS and CDR2 YFSETQ. Written as DNA, the CDR3 is TGCGCCAGCAGCTTGGGGAGGGCGGGCCAACACAATGAGCAGTTCTTC. This encodes CASSLGRAGQHNEQFF.

This clonotype was picked up a small number of times. The V gene is TRBV4-2, the J gene TRBJ2-1, with 15 bases that match TRBD2. Germline values: CDR1 LGHNA, CDR2 YNFKEQ. V lost 4 bases to trimming and J lost 7 bases; unmatched junction nucleotides: 8. CDR3 length: 17 amino acids. The CDR3 protein is CASSLNSGTSGGNEQFF. The CDR3 nucleotides read TGTGCCAGCAGCCTAAACTCCGGGACTAGCGGGGGGAATGAGCAGTTCTTC.

The CDR3 DNA sequence: TGTGCCATCAGCTCAAAGGAGGTTCGAGAGACCCAGTACTTC. This codes for CAISSKEVRETQYF. The V gene is TRBV10-3, the J gene TRBJ2-5, with D possibly matching TRBD2 (5 bases). V lost 6 bases to trimming and J lost 4 bases, with 15 bases between them. CDR1 and CDR2 (germline): ENHRY, SYGVKD. CDR3 length: 14 residues.

The genes are TRBV12-3 or TRBV12-4 and TRBJ2-4; perhaps D is TRBD1 or TRBD2 (5 bases each). With 8 bases removed from V and 1 base from J, the gap between germline ends came to 15 bases. The CDR3 extends over 15 amino acids. The DNA for the CDR3 is TGTGCCAGCTCGTTTCGGGGCTTGGCCAAAAACATTCAGTACTTC. Amino acids: CASSFRGLAKNIQYF.

This clonotype occurred many times. This rearrangement joins TRBV5-1 to TRBJ1-1; weak D call: TRBD1 (5 bases). Germline CDR1 and CDR2: SGHRS and YFSETQ. V dropped 4 bases and J dropped 6 bases, with 19 bases sitting between them. CDR3 length: 15 amino acids. The CDR3 DNA reads as TGCGCCAGCAGCGAGGACGGGACGGAACACGCTGAAGCTTTCTTT. Its protein product is CASSEDGTEHAEAFF.

This clonotype was recorded at least ten times. The rearrangement uses TRBV29-1 and TRBJ2-3; the match to TRBD1 covers 8 bases. Germline values: CDR1 SQVTM, CDR2 ANQGSEA. This CDR3 region has 15 residues. The J segment lost 4 bases and the V segment lost 8 bases, leaving 14 bases of the junction unmatched. CDR3 protein: CSHRGQGARPDTQYF. CDR3 bases: TGCAGCCATAGAGGGCAGGGGGCGCGGCCAGATACGCAGTATTTT.

The chain uses TRBV3-1 and TRBJ1-1; D is unresolved. V shed 2 bases and J shed 0 bases, with 13 bases lying between them. The CDR3 length is 16 residues. Germline CDR1 is LGHDT and CDR2 is YNNKEL (reference sequence). The chain's CDR3 is CASSQSGLHLNTEAFF. CDR3 coding DNA: TGTGCCAGCAGCCAATCGGGTCTACACCTGAACACTGAAGCTTTCTTT.

This clonotype has only a few counts. J is TRBJ2-5 and V is TRBV18; possible D gene TRBD2, 6 bases. Germline CDR1 is KGHSH and CDR2 is LQKENI. V lost 4 bases and J lost 5, with 11 bases in between. The CDR3 spans 13 residues. CDR3 region: CASSRDWRETQYF. CDR3 nucleotide sequence: TGTGCCAGCTCACGGGACTGGCGGGAGACCCAGTACTTC.

This chain connects TRBV4-1 to TRBJ2-4, with a possible D match to TRBD1 (5 bases). Trimming took 4 bases from V and 0 from J, leaving 16 bases between them. There are 17 residues in the CDR3. Germline values: CDR1 MGHRA, CDR2 YSYEKL. CDR3 bases: TGCGCCAGCAGCCGGGGCGGTGCAGCGACAGCCAAAAACATTCAGTACTTC. It translates to CASSRGGAATAKNIQYF.

This clonotype appeared many times. The chain combines TRBV29-1 with TRBJ2-2; D not resolved. Germline loops: CDR1 SQVTM, CDR2 ANQGSEA. The ends were cut back, 4 bases at V and 8 bases at J, with 8 bases in the middle. This CDR3 region has 11 residues. The CDR3 here is CSVVSAGELFF. Written as DNA, the CDR3 is TGCAGCGTTGTATCCGCGGGGGAGCTGTTTTTT.

The chain is built from TRBV6-2 or TRBV6-3 and TRBJ1-1; no firm D call. This CDR3 spans 17 amino acids. Germline V gene data show CDR1 as MNHEY and CDR2 as SVGEGT. Trimming shortened V by 2 bases and J by 7 bases, and 23 bases separated the two germline ends. Written as DNA, the CDR3 is TGTGCCAGCAGTTACCTACGGATCCCTCTCGAGTCTGGTGAAGCTTTCTTT. The encoded protein is CASSYLRIPLESGEAFF.

The rearrangement links TRBV29-1 to TRBJ2-7; weak D call: TRBD1 (7 bases). Trimming stripped 6 bases from V and 7 bases from J, with 22 bases between. Germline loops: CDR1 SQVTM, CDR2 ANQGSEA. The CDR3 extends over 14 amino acids. The CDR3 region has the DNA TGCAGCGTCGGGAGTCGACAGGGATCGGGAGAGCAGTACTTC. Protein sequence: CSVGSRQGSGEQYF.

The V gene is TRBV12-3 or TRBV12-4, the J gene TRBJ2-3, with D possibly being TRBD2 (5 bases). Trimming pared 3 bases from V and 4 bases from J, leaving 14 bases between. The CDR3 is 15 amino acids. In nucleotides, the CDR3 is TGTGCCAGCAGTTTGTCGGCTAGCCTGGCAGATACGCAGTATTTT. The encoded protein is CASSLSASLADTQYF.

This clonotype was counted only a few times. The chain is built from TRBV7-3 and TRBJ2-1; 15 positions agree with TRBD2. The V gene end was trimmed by 1 base and the J gene end by 7 bases; junction bases not matched to a gene: 2. Germline V CDR1 and CDR2: SGHTA, FQGTGA. This CDR3 is built from 16 residues. This CDR3 is CASSLIGTSGRNEQFF. CDR3 DNA sequence: TGTGCCAGCAGCTTAATAGGGACTAGCGGGAGGAATGAGCAGTTCTTC.

This clonotype came up a few times. The chain carries TRBV29-1 and TRBJ1-1; D ambiguous. V gave up 4 bases and J gave up 4 bases, with 10 bases separating them. CDR1 and CDR2 (germline): SQVTM, ANQGSEA. The CDR3 covers 12 residues. CDR3 sequence: CSVGEGGTEAFF. The CDR3 DNA is TGCAGCGTTGGTGAGGGAGGCACTGAAGCTTTCTTT. Looking up the rest from reference TRBV29-1 and TRBJ1-1 gives the full variable domain: SAVISQKPSRDICQRGTSLTIQCQVDSQVTMMFWYRQQPGQSLTLIATANQGSEATYESGFVIDKFPISRPNLTFSTLTVSNMSPEDSSIYLCSVGEGGTEAFFGQGTRLTVV.

This chain uses TRBV20-1 with TRBJ2-3; no firm D call. The CDR3 extends over 15 amino acids. Germline values: CDR1 DFQATT, CDR2 SNEGSKA (reference sequence). Deletions cut 0 bases from V and 0 bases from J, with 10 bases between. The CDR3 loop is CSARDLGRSTDTQYF. The CDR3 nucleotides read TGCAGTGCTAGAGATCTTGGGCGGAGCACAGATACGCAGTATTTT.

The chain carries TRBV20-1 and TRBJ2-1; 8 positions agree with TRBD2. CDR3 length equals 17 residues. Per germline, CDR1 DFQATT and CDR2 SNEGSKA (reference sequence). Trimming removed 0 bases from V and 4 bases from J; junction bases left unmatched: 11. The CDR3 DNA reads TGCAGTGCTAGAGATAAAGGAACTAGCGGATGGTACAATGAGCAGTTCTTC. Protein sequence: CSARDKGTSGWYNEQFF.

The chain uses TRBV6-2 or TRBV6-3 and TRBJ1-5, with TRBD1 as a possible D gene (5 bases). This CDR3 has 15 residues. V was pared by 10 bases and J by 4 bases, with 20 bases between. Germline loops: CDR1 MNHEY, CDR2 SVGEGT. The CDR3 loop reads CATHLHPGSNQPQHF. CDR3 in DNA: TGTGCCACCCACCTCCACCCAGGGTCGAATCAGCCCCAGCATTTT.

This clonotype occurred a few times. The chain links TRBV16 to TRBJ2-6, with no clear D. Germline V CDR1 and CDR2: KGHSY, FQNENV. Trimming left V 4 bases short and J 0 bases short, with 10 bases between. The CDR3 has 16 residues. The CDR3 sequence is CASSPVGGSGANVLTF. The CDR3 nucleotides are TGTGCCAGCAGCCCGGTCGGTGGCTCTGGGGCCAACGTCCTGACTTTC.